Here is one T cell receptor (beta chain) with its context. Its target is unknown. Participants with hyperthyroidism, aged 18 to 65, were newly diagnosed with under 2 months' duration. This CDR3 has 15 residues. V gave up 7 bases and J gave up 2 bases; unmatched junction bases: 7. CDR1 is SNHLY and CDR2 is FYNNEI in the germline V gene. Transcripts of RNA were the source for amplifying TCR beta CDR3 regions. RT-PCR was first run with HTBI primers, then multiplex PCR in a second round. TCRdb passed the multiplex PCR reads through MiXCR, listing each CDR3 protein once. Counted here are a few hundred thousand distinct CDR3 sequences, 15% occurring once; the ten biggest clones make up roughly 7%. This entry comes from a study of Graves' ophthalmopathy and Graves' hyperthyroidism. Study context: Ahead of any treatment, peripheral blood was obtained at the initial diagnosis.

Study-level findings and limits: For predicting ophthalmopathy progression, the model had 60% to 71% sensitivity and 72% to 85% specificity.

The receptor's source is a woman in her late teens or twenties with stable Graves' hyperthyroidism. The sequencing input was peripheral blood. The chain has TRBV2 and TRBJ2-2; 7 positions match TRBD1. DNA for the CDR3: TGTGCCAGCACTGTGGGGACAGTAAACACCGGGGAGCTGTTTTTT. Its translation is CASTVGTVNTGELFF.